This paragraph reports one T cell receptor (beta chain). What it recognizes is unknown. The CDR3 covers 13 residues. Germline CDR1 reads SGHRS; CDR2 reads YFSETQ. The V gene end was trimmed by 4 bases and the J gene end by 6 bases; junction bases not matched to a gene: 5. Method: immunoSEQ multiplex PCR; TCRdb's copy keeps in-frame clones and lacks some. The sample has approximately 30,000 clones; about 70% are singletons. These data originate in a study of CD4 T cells in relation to SARS-CoV-2 and coronaviruses. Overall study context: Shared crossreactive spike epitopes were mapped to their HLA restriction.

The unexposed donors gave CD4+ T cells in 2011-2018, prior to COVID-19. The cells were cultured for about ten days before CD4+ T cells were isolated. Unexposed-donor CD4+ T cells were probed with SARS-CoV-2 S/N and four cold-coronavirus spikes, cells permitting. Fresh IL-2 medium replaced half the medium on days 3 and 7. General study points: In roughly 60% of donors, memory CD4+ clonotypes crossrecognized SARS-CoV-2 and at least one common cold coronavirus spike.

The sample comprised CD4+ T cells from PBMCs, cultured in vitro. The clonotype was recovered from a human donor in good health. The chain carries TRBV5-1 and TRBJ1-2; 8 positions agree with TRBD1. The CDR3 loop reads CASSQDRVDGYTF. CDR3 DNA: TGCGCCAGCAGCCAGGACAGGGTCGATGGCTACACCTTC.